The T cell receptor (beta chain) described here comes from a study of CD4+ T cells in melanoma. Losses at the gene ends were 4 bases for V and 3 bases for J; bases not matched to a gene: 8. CDR3 length equals 15 residues. Germline V gene lookup returns CDR1 SEHNR and CDR2 FQNEAQ (reference sequence). Study findings and constraints: CD8+ T cell, macrophage and B cell function reportedly correlated with neoantigen-specific CD4+ T cells. Reportedly, melanoma neoantigen-specific CD4+ T cells showed varied differentiation states.

Clones were read by immunoSEQ multiplex PCR, and TCRdb kept only the in-frame ones, dropping some. The sample contains tens of thousands of clones, roughly 78% of which appear only once. Regarding this clone: As yet, its antigen is unknown.

This clonotype was obtained from a human donor with melanoma. The rearrangement links TRBV7-9 to TRBJ1-2; 7 bases are a match to TRBD1. In DNA form, the CDR3 reads TGTGCCAGCAGCTCCCGGGACAGTTGGTACTATGGCTACACCTTC. It encodes CASSSRDSWYYGYTF.